This T cell receptor (beta chain) was found in a study of beta chain features in type 1 diabetes. By way of CD45RO/CCR7/CD25/CD127/CD95/CD27, the CD4+ regulatory, stem cell-like memory, central memory and naive cells were sorted. Trimming took 3 bases from V and 7 from J; bases not matched to a gene: 12. This CDR3 has 18 residues. The germline CDR1 and CDR2 sequences are SGHNT and YENEEA. Study outcomes and limitations: TCRB rearrangement may or may not be influenced by HLA type; here this remained unresolved. Sequencing from cDNA could over-represent high-TCR-expressing cells.

Every isolated RNA sample was fully reverse transcribed, so sequencing captured expressed TCRB transcripts. Libraries were prepared by immunoSEQ multiplex PCR; TCRdb keeps only in-frame clonotypes and omits some of them. The table shows roughly 290,000 clones, with approximately 8% occurring only once. In the case of this clone: What it binds is unknown.

The clonotype was recovered from a woman aged 18-29 years in good health. Input material: central memory CD4+ T cells from blood. The chain joins TRBV11-3 to TRBJ2-1; 13 nucleotides match TRBD2. CDR3 loop: CASSFHTSGRAYRNEQFF. Written as DNA, the CDR3 is TGTGCCAGCAGCTTCCATACTAGCGGGAGGGCCTATAGAAATGAGCAGTTCTTC.